The source of this TCR beta chain is a study of immune reconstitution after stem cell transplant in scleroderma listed by TCRdb under 2017. This clonotype qualifies as large (0.1 to 1%). The target of this receptor is not known. No base quality information exists; no much larger clone differs at one position. The library was produced with RT-PCR. Instrument used: Illumina MiSeq. TCRdb's own reprocessing of the public reads used fastp at Q25 and MiXCR and kept productive beta chains. For every CDR3 protein sequence, its rows merge into one entry that carries the most common genes and DNA. For this sample there are over 1,500 distinct CDR3 sequences; less than 9% appear just once. The ten largest clones add up to around a fifth of the sample. Via the germline V gene, CDR1 is SGHTA and CDR2 FQGNSA. The CDR3 numbers 15 residues from cysteine through phenylalanine. Here the CDR3 DNA is all that survives: 45 bases in frame from base 1. V and J lose 4 bases and 0 bases, and a span of 10 bases separates them.

The sequence links TRBV7-2 to TRBJ1-3, with the identity of the D gene unclear. Sampling was carried out before or after autologous hematopoietic stem cell transplantation (not recorded which). The sequence derives from a male donor with systemic sclerosis. The DNA reads as follows: TGTGCCAGCAGCTCGCTAATAAGCTCTGGAAACACCATATATTTT. It translates as CASSSLISSGNTIYF.